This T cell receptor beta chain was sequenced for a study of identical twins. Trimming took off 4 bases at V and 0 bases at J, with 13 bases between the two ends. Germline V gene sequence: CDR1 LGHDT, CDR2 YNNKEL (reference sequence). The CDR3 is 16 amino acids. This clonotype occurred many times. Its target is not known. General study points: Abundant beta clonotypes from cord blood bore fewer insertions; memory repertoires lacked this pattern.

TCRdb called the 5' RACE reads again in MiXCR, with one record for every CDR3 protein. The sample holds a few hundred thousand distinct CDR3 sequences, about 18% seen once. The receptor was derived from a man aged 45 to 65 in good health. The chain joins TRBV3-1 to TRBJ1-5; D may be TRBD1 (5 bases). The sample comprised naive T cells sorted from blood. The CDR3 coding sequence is TGTGCCAGCAGCCCTACCGGGGGTGATAGCAATCAGCCCCAGCATTTT. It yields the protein CASSPTGGDSNQPQHF.